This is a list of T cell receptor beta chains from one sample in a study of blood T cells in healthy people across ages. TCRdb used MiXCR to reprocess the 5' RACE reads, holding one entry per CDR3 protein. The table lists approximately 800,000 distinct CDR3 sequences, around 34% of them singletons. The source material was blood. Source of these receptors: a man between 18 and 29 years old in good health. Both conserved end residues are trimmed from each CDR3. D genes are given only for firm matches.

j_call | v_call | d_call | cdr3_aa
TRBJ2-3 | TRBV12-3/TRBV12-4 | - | ASSLGDSTTDTQY
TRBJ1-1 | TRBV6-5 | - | ASRFTGYTEAF
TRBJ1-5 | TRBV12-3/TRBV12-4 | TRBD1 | ASRPTGEKQPQH
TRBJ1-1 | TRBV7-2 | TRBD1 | ASSRQGAEAF
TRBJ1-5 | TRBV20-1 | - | SAATVQKGNQPQH
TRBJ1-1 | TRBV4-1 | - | ASSQPGPEAF
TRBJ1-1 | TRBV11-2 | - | ASTPSRNGVTEAF
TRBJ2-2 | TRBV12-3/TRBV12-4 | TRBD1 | ASSTPTGANTGELF
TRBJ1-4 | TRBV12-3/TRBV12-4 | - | ASSLGRGTLF
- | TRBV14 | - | ARTYGTYQGTQY
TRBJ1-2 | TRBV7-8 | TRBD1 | ASILGTGGAYYGYT
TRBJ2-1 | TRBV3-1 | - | ASSQGVGGGYEQF
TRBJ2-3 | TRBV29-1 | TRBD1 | SGSRGRTDTQY
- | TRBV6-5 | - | ASSFGGNSYNEQY
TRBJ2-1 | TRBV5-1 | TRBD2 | ASSLPGLVQEQF
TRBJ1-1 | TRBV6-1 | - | ASSDSQLNTEAF
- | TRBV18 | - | ASSPPTFPRLAKNIQY
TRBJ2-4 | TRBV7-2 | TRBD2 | ASSFTSGGAGAKNIQY
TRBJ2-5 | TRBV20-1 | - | SASRTEETQY
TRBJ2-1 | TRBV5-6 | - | ASGKTAHNEQF
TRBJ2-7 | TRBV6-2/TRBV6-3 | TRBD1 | ASSYQDRDPYEQY
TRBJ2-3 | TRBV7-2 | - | ASSSPDRDNTDTQY
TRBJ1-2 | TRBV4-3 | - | ASSGQSGLGYT
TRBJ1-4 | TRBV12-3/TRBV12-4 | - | ASSFPDEKLF
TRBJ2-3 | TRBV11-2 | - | ASSHTGSTQY
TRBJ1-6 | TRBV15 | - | ATSRDRAENNSPLH
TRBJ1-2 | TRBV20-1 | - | SAPPGGRPVT
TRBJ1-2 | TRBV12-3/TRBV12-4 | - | ASSPPRGRAGYGYT
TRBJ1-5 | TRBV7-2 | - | ASSIHTNQPQH
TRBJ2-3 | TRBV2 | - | ASSEDGGADTQY
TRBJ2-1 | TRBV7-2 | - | ASSSAPGNEQF
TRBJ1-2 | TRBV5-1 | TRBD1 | ASSLATGAEDGYT
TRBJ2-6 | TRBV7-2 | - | ASSLVRAERSGANVLT
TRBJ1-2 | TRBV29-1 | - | SSGRTAYGYT
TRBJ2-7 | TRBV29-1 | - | SVEDRSSRYEQY
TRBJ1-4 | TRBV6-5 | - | ASSYSEGSGKLF
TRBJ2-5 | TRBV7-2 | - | ASSQKEGWETQY
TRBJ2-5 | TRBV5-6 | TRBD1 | ASSAPQSRDRERHNEQY
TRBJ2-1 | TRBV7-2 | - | ASSPPRGGEQF
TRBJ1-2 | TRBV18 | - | ASSPPDGSYGYT
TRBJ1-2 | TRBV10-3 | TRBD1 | AISGQGHGYT
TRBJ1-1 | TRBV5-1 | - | ASSPDGGPFGEAF
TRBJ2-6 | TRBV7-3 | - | ASSLRDSPDSGANVLT
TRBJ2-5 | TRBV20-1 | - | SARDQETAQETQY
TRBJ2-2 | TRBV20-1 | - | SARPIHAGSPNTGELF
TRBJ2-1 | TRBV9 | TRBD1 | ASSLQTGTATAIYNEQF
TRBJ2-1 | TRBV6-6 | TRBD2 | ASSPRGAGALFNEQF
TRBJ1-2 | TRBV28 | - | ASSLGRNNYGYT
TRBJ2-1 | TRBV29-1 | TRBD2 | SVPGLAGGLLGEQF
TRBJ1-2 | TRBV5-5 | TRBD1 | ASSLYFTGEDYGYT
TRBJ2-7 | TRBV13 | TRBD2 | ASSSRTSGNLVYEQY
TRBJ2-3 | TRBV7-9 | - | ASSPDGASDTQY
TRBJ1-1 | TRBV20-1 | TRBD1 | SGTGGLGTEAF
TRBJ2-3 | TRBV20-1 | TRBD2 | SARLAGEDTQY
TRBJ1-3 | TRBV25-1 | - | ASSAQHAGNTIY